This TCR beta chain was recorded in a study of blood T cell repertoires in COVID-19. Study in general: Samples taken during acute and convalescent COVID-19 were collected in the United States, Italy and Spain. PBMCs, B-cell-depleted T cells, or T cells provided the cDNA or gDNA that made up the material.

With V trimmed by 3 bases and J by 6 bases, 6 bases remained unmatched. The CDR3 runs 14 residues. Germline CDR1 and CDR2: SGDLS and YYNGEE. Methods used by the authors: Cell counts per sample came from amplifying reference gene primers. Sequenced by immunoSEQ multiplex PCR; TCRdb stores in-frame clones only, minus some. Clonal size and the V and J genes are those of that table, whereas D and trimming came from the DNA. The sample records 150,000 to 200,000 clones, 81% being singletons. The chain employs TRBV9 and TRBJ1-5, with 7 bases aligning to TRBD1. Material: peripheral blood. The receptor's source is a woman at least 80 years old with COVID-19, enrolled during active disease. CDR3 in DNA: TGTGCCAGCAGCGCCACAGGGGTGAGTCAGCCCCAGCATTTT. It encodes CASSATGVSQPQHF.